Here is one T cell receptor (beta chain) with its context. This clonotype was seen many times. Its antigen has not been determined. Base qualities are not provided; no much larger clone lies one nucleotide away. The library was produced with RACE. Sequencing instrument: NextSeq 500. Library preparation attached unique molecular identifiers to individual cDNA molecules for quantitative, reproducible TCR counting. Each blood RNA sample was used to sequence both TCR alpha and TCR beta chains. In the paper's pipeline: A median of roughly 98,000 TCRs per sample was observed, with a range of about 20,000 to 750,000. The Decombinator software suite was used to annotate V, J and CDR3 in the TCR reads. Every sample was subsampled to the same number of TCRs (28,000) for the PS versus PT1 abundance plots. Expanded TCRs were defined as absent before sensitization and observed at least eight times at the 2-week time point. TCRdb passed the public sequencing reads through fastp at Q25 and MiXCR, retaining productive beta sequences. Every distinct CDR3 protein forms one entry, paired with its most common genes and DNA. TCRdb assigned the V and J calls; the authors' analysis was not used. Here the sample has 300,000 to 400,000 distinct CDR3 sequences; 4.5% to 5.5% occur a single time. The ten largest account for just over 2.5% of the sample.

These data belong to a study of human T cells and chemical hapten exposure (dated by TCRdb to the early 2020s). A note on the overall study: For sensitization, 2% DPC in acetone was applied to a roughly 2 cm by roughly 2 cm area of upper inner arm skin. Patients additionally received weekly therapeutic DPC doses to the scalp throughout the approximately 24-week study period. Patch testing was done on the upper back using Finn chambers containing 0.01% DPC, and results were scored after 6 days according to International Contact Dermatitis Research Group standards. The mostly female patient cohort included alopecia areata with under or over 50% scalp involvement, alopecia totalis and alopecia universalis. Libraries were pooled for sequencing, and per-sample TCR yields varied mainly because of small differences in library volumes within the pool. In alopecia patients, the study followed how the peripheral blood TCR repertoire changed in vivo over primary and secondary sensitization to diphenylcyclopropenone (DPC), a hapten. Blood samples were taken from patients before sensitization (week 0) and then at 2, 6 and about 24 weeks after DPC sensitization. About 27 alopecia patients gave blood for TCR sequencing at one to four time points (pre-sensitization, 2, 6 and 24 weeks).

Overall study outcomes, separate from this receptor: A positive correlation was found between the number of PT1 expanded TCRs and patch test score, with significance reached at thresholds 8, 16 and 32 but not 4. Compared with pre-sensitization or healthy control sets, expanded TCRs formed significantly more large CDR3 similarity clusters, which is consistent with antigen-driven responses. Because all patients had alopecia, a presumed autoimmune disease, the immune response of the patients might differ from that of healthy individuals. Repeated subsampling changed both the strength of the expansion versus patch-test correlation and the threshold at which that correlation became significant. DPC sensitization did not change the number of TCRs with a frequency above 1 in 1000, and there was no evidence of changes in global repertoire structure.

The sample's time point label, decoded: pre-sensitization, week 0. The treatment or condition label on this specimen signifies: therapeutic diphenylcyclopropenone sensitization with weekly scalp DPC. At every patch-test visit, the blood draw took place before the patch test was put on. Eligible patients were aged 18 to 70, diagnosed with alopecia, deemed suitable for DPC therapy, and excluded if pregnant. Total RNA was extracted from unfractionated whole blood that had been collected in Tempus Blood RNA tubes. Reading from cysteine to phenylalanine, the CDR3 counts 15 amino acids. Only CDR3 DNA remains: 45 bases, in frame from the first base. Cut back by 0 bases and 0 bases, the V and J ends lie 9 bases apart. CDR1 and CDR2 were assigned from the germline V gene as LGHNA and YNFKEQ.

Sequenced here: whole blood, sampled in connection with sensitization to the hapten diphenylcyclopropenone (DPC). The sequence joins TRBV4-2 to TRBJ2-7; the D gene assignment is ambiguous. This receptor was identified in a woman between 50 and 59 years old with alopecia areata. Some clones in this sample may be carry-over from other donors' samples. The bases read TGTGCCAGCAGCCAAGAGGCAGTGAGCTCCTACGAGCAGTACTTC. The encoded protein is CASSQEAVSSYEQYF.